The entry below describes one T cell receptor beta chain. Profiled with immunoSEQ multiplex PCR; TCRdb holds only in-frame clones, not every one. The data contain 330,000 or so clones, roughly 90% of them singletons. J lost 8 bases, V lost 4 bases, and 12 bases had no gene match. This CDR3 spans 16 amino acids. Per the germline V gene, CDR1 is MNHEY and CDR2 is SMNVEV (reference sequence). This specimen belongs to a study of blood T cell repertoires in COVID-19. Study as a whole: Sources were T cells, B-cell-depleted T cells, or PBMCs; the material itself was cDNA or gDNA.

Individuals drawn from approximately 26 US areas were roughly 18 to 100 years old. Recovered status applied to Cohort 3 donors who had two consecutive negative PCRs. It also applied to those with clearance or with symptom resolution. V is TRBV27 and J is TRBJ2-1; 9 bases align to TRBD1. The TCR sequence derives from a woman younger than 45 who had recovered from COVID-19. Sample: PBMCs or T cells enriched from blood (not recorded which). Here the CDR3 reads CASSYQPGQGVYEQFF. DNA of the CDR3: TGTGCCAGCAGTTACCAACCGGGACAGGGCGTCTATGAGCAGTTCTTC.